The clone carrying this T cell receptor (beta chain) came up a few times. The sample comes from a study of response to subunit inactivated influenza vaccine. CDR1 and CDR2 from the germline V gene are SGHRS and YFSETQ. Trimming at V came to 3 bases and at J to 0 bases, leaving 3 bases not matched to a gene. The CDR3 is made up of 15 amino acids. TCRdb ran MiXCR on the RT-PCR reads and lists one entry per CDR3 protein. The sample lists roughly 540,000 distinct CDR3 sequences, around 21% occurring once. These records were also assigned to another study, of T cells expressing NK-cell markers. As reported in that work: UMIs were included in TCR beta cDNA generated by 5'RACE template switching. It was from sorted CD3+CD56+NKG2C+, CD3+CD56+NKG2C- and CD3+CD56-NKG2C+ T cells that TCR beta repertoires came. Among the eight sequenced donors, seven tested HCMV-seropositive and one tested seronegative. What restricted sorting to alpha-beta TCR T cells in several experiments was an anti-gamma-delta TCR antibody. The study found dominant NKG2C+ clonotypes at roughly 1.0-8% of CD8+ T cells in 5 or 6 donors.

Sequences were derived from CD4+ T cells sorted from PBMCs, sampled about 13 days after vaccination. The TCR comes from a man between 50 and 59 years old who received an inactivated influenza vaccine. This chain links TRBV5-1 with TRBJ1-1; 9 bases agree with TRBD1. This CDR3 is CASSSGQGLNTEAFF. The CDR3 region has the DNA TGCGCCAGCAGCTCTGGACAGGGGTTGAACACTGAAGCTTTCTTT.